Listed below are T cell receptor beta chains from one sample, sequenced in a study of T cell repertoires in cytomegalovirus infection. TCRdb re-called the reads through MiXCR, storing one row per CDR3 protein. The sample comprises about 890,000 distinct CDR3 sequences, 31% of which are singletons, and 13% rests with the top ten. Antigens of these TCRs are unknown. The specimen was cultured CD8+ T cells from PBMCs, collected from culture after CMV antigen stimulation. The source of these receptors is a human donor in good health (CMV status not recorded). Some clones in this sample may be carry-over from other donors' samples. Both conserved end residues are part of each CDR3. D genes are given only for firm matches. Size values are once, few and many counts, or a class for expanded clones, and some rows have none.

size: many
V: TRBV7-2
length: 18
D: TRBD2
J: TRBJ2-5
DNA: TGTGCCAGCAGCTTAGAGGGACTAGCGGGGGTCGAGGGGGAGACCCAGTACTTC
CDR3: CASSLEGLAGVEGETQYF

size: few
V: TRBV6-6
length: 14
D: .
J: TRBJ1-1
DNA: TGTGCCAGCAGCGAGACCCATTCTCGAGATGAAGCTTTCTTT
CDR3: CASSETHSRDEAFF

size: .
V: TRBV27
length: 18
D: TRBD2
J: TRBJ2-6
DNA: TGTGCCAGCAGTTTTGTGGCTAGCGGGGGGGTTGGGGCCAACGTCCTGACTTTC
CDR3: CASSFVASGGVGANVLTF

size: few
V: TRBV2
length: 13
D: .
J: TRBJ1-5
DNA: TGTGCCAGCAGTGAATACTTCAATCAGCCCCAGCATTTT
CDR3: CASSEYFNQPQHF

size: few
V: TRBV6-4
length: 14
D: .
J: TRBJ2-3
DNA: TGTGCCAGCAGTGACTCGACAGGCACAGATACGCAGTATTTT
CDR3: CASSDSTGTDTQYF

size: .
V: TRBV20-1
length: 14
D: TRBD1
J: TRBJ2-7
DNA: TGCAGTGCTCTTGGACAGGGGGCTTCCTACGAGCAGTACTTC
CDR3: CSALGQGASYEQYF

size: few
V: TRBV12-3/TRBV12-4
length: 14
D: TRBD1
J: TRBJ2-5
DNA: TGTGCCAGCAGCCGGTGGACAGGGGAAGAGACCCAGTACTTC
CDR3: CASSRWTGEETQYF

size: .
V: TRBV3-1
length: 16
D: .
J: TRBJ1-1
DNA: TGTGCCAGCAGCCAAGGTTTTTCGGGTACGAACACTGAAGCTTTCTTT
CDR3: CASSQGFSGTNTEAFF

size: .
V: TRBV6-2/TRBV6-3
length: 14
D: .
J: TRBJ2-5
DNA: TGTGCCAGCAGTTCGCGCCTGGGGATGGAGACCCAGTACTTC
CDR3: CASSSRLGMETQYF

size: .
V: TRBV28
length: 16
D: TRBD1
J: TRBJ1-1
DNA: TGTGCCAGCAGGCGAACAGGGGGCTCCTTGAACACTGAAGCTTTCTTT
CDR3: CASRRTGGSLNTEAFF

size: .
V: TRBV6-5
length: 14
D: .
J: TRBJ2-6
DNA: TGTGCCAGCAGTTGGGCGCCTGGGGCCAACGTCCTGACTTTC
CDR3: CASSWAPGANVLTF

size: .
V: TRBV6-5
length: 15
D: .
J: TRBJ1-6
DNA: TGTGCCAGCAGTAAAGACAGGCCTTATAATTTACCCCTCCACTTT
CDR3: CASSKDRPYNLPLHF

size: few
V: TRBV7-4
length: 16
D: TRBD1
J: TRBJ1-1
DNA: TGTGCCAGCAGCTCACGGACAGGGCGGTTATTCACTGAAGCTTTCTTT
CDR3: CASSSRTGRLFTEAFF

size: .
V: TRBV7-4
length: 15
D: TRBD1
J: TRBJ1-4
DNA: TGTGCCAGCAGCTTAATCCGGGACAGGGATGAAAAACTGTTTTTT
CDR3: CASSLIRDRDEKLFF

size: .
V: TRBV6-1
length: 16
D: TRBD1
J: TRBJ2-6
DNA: TGTGCCAGCAGAGGACAGGGGGCGGTTGGGGCCAACGTCCTGACTTTC
CDR3: CASRGQGAVGANVLTF

size: .
V: TRBV7-9
length: 21
D: .
J: TRBJ2-2
DNA: TGTGCCAGCAGCTCCCGGGGAGACTTCGCGGCGGCAGGGAAGCACACCGGGGAGCTGTTTTTT
CDR3: CASSSRGDFAAAGKHTGELFF

size: few
V: TRBV19
length: 15
D: .
J: TRBJ1-5
DNA: TGTGCCAGTAGTATAGATCTCCGACCCAATCAGCCCCAGCATTTT
CDR3: CASSIDLRPNQPQHF

size: few
V: TRBV24-1
length: 17
D: .
J: TRBJ2-2
DNA: TGTGCCACCAGTGGATCCTACGGACGGATAAACACCGGGGAGCTGTTTTTT
CDR3: CATSGSYGRINTGELFF

size: .
V: TRBV6-2/TRBV6-3
length: 14
D: .
J: TRBJ1-4
DNA: TGTGCCAGCAGTTACGCGGGGGAAGGTGAAAAACTGTTTTTT
CDR3: CASSYAGEGEKLFF

size: .
V: TRBV29-1
length: 13
D: .
J: TRBJ2-7
DNA: TGCAGCGTGAACACAGGGCTATCCTACGAGCAGTACTTC
CDR3: CSVNTGLSYEQYF

size: .
V: TRBV6-6
length: 16
D: .
J: TRBJ1-2
DNA: TGTGCCAGCACCGGAGAGGGTGCCAGTAAGGGCTATGGCTACACCTTC
CDR3: CASTGEGASKGYGYTF

size: .
V: TRBV24-1
length: 16
D: .
J: TRBJ2-3
DNA: TGTGCCACCAGTGATTCCCGGGACCAAGACACATATACGCAGTATTTT
CDR3: CATSDSRDQDTYTQYF